This T cell receptor (beta chain) stems from a study of shared clonotypes between healthy human individuals (dated by TCRdb to the early 2020s). Broadly, across the study: A few men and a couple of women, aged 18 to 49 years, made up the cohort. Per donor, three plates each were used for CD4 naive and CD4 memory, two for CD8 naive, and one for CD8 memory. The study deeply sequenced blood TCR repertoires of about 5 healthy adults to estimate repertoire size and the extent of clonotype sharing between individuals. Libraries were prepared and TCR repertoires were sequenced by different laboratories using diverse techniques, in order to increase sequencing depth and limit assay-specific biases. Leukapheresis yielded between about 0.85 and 9.5 billion PBMCs per donor. Study-wide conclusions, independent of this receptor: When a handful of donors were compared, the shared fraction of clonotypes was approximately 5% for naive CD4, 3.5% for naive CD8, 2.3% for memory CD4, and 0.4% for memory CD8. Even with the large sequencing depth, rarefaction of the sorted-subset datasets indicated that sequencing was incomplete. Because the study included only a small number of donors, the genetic and exposure-history diversity represented was limited. Only blood was sampled, and tissue TCR repertoires likely differ from those in blood. Clonotypes shared by all four sorted-subset donors showed higher generation probabilities than non-shared clonotypes. Naive subsets generally had larger estimated clonotype richness than memory subsets did. Pairwise subsampling led to the expectation that sequencing depth would affect the degree of clonotype sharing among donors.

Healthy HIV-negative adults with no recently reported acute infections or vaccinations were included as donors. All donors were Caucasian adults living in Nashville, Tennessee, USA. CD4+ T cells were enriched through magnetic negative selection, after which naive cells were positively selected on CD45RA and the remaining negative fraction served as the memory subset. Blood was collected by leukapheresis, and PBMCs were isolated by Ficoll-Histopaque density gradient centrifugation and then cryopreserved in liquid nitrogen vapor phase. Analytical flow cytometry was used to check the purity and quantity of each magnetically sorted T cell population. Genomic DNA was isolated from each sorted fraction and quantified by UV absorbance on a Nanodrop 2000c. As regards this clone: Its antigen specificity is not known. No base qualities exist here, and no much larger clone lies one base off it.

TCR CDR3 regions were amplified from genomic DNA by multiplex PCR using the deep immunoSEQ assay. Extracted genomic DNA from each cell subset was spread evenly across all wells of several immunoSEQ 96-well plates, with each plate serving as a replicate. For sorted subsets, each replicate PCR was loaded with about 200 ng genomic DNA, equivalent to 25,000 to 30,000 T cell genomes. Purified libraries were measured with a Qubit 3.0 fluorometer, size-checked on a Bioanalyzer 2100, and measured again with the KAPA Library Quantification kit. A separate single-read 150-cycle Illumina NextSeq 550 flow cell was used to sequence each immunoSEQ 96-well plate. Per the authors' processing: The immunoSEQ output contained only junctional sequences without quality scores, so filtering could not match that applied to full-length reads. Sequences were annotated with PyIR, a Python wrapper for IgBLAST v1.9, and V/J genes and CDR3 were assigned using IMGT germline references. Reads were removed for weak V/J assignments (E-value above 1e-6), missing CDR3, stop codons, out-of-frame junctions, or ambiguous translated residues. A V3J clonotype was defined by an identical inferred V gene, J gene, and CDR3 amino acid sequence. The percentage overlap between two repertoires was calculated by dividing the number of shared unique clonotypes by the size of the smaller repertoire. RTK rarefaction, the Chao1 estimator, and Recon v2.1 estimates of unobserved clonotypes were used to assess repertoire richness. For all TCRbeta clonotypes obtained by the gDNA method from four donors, generation probabilities were computed with OLGA. As stored in TCRdb, this immuneACCESS dataset retains in-frame rearrangements with V and J assigned. A fraction of the clones does not appear; measured against another copy, unresolved V genes explain less than half of the discrepancy, and the remainder lacks a known reason. V, J and clone size reflect that table, while D and trimming were determined from the DNA. Here the sample has 1,400,000 or so clones; about 98.5% occur a single time. The top ten clonotypes cover approximately 0.4% of the sample.

The CDR3 runs 15 amino acids, cysteine and phenylalanine included. Solely the CDR3 DNA is kept, with 45 bases framed from the first base. V is clipped by 3 bases and J by 8 bases, and the sequence between their germline boundaries is 17 bases long. CDR1 is given as LNHDA and CDR2 as SQIVND, both from the germline V gene (reference sequence). The chain is assembled from TRBV19 and TRBJ2-1; a tentative D match to TRBD2 spans 6 bases. Sequenced material: naive CD4+ T cells sorted from blood. What the cell subset or site label conveys for this sample: CD45RA+ positively selected. The TCR sequence derives from a man between 25 and 39 years old in good health. The sequenced DNA: TGTGCCAGTAGTATCCAGGTGGGGGGTCTCTATGAGCAGTTCTTC. This is translated as CASSIQVGGLYEQFF.